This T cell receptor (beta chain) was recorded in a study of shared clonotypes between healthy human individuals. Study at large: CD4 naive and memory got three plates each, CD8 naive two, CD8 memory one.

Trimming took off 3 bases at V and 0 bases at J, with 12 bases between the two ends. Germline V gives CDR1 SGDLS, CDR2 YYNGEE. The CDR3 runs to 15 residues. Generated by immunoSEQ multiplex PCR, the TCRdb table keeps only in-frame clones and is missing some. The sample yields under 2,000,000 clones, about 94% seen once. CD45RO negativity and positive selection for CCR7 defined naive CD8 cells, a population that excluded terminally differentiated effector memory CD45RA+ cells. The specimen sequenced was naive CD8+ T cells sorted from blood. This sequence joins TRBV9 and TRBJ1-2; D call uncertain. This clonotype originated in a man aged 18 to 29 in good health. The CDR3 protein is CASSGWVGANYGYTF. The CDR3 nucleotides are TGTGCCAGCAGCGGCTGGGTTGGGGCTAACTATGGCTACACCTTC.